This record concerns one TCR beta chain sequence. The antigen remains unidentified. Between the trimmed V and J ends, which lost 4 bases and 2 bases, there was a span of 10 bases. This CDR3 has 14 amino acids. CDR1 and CDR2 (germline): LNHDA, SQIVND (reference sequence). Method: immunoSEQ multiplex PCR; TCRdb's copy keeps in-frame clones and lacks some. The sample shows under 50,000 clones, less than 85% of them seen only once. This entry is derived from a study of OX40 agonist ivuxolimab in advanced cancers. Study context: Those enrolled were 80% to 85% male, with a mean age of about 60 years and ages from 23 to 79. Under the entry rules, prior anti-PD-1, anti-PD-L1 or anti-CTLA-4 therapy was allowed, and 40% had some.

Study-level points and caveats: In the 0.1 to 3.0 mg/kg range, CD4+ and CD8+ blood T cells had expanded clonally by week 6.

V is TRBV19 and J is TRBJ2-3; no firm D call. The TCR originated in an adult with an advanced solid tumor such as melanoma, head and neck, liver or kidney cancer. This specimen consisted of CD4+ or CD8+ T cells sorted from blood, obtained in a trial of the OX40 agonist ivuxolimab. CDR3 in DNA: TGTGCCAGTAGTACAGGCCCGGCCACAGATACGCAGTATTTT. This gives the protein CASSTGPATDTQYF.